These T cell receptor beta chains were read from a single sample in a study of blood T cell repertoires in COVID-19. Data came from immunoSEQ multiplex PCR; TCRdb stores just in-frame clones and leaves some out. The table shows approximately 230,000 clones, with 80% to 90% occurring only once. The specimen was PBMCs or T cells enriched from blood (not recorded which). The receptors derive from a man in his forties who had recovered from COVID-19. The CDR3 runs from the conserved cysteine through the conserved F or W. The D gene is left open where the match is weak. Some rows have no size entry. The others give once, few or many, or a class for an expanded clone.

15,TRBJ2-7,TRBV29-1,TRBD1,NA,CSVPRTGGTGVEQYF,TGCAGCGTCCCCAGGACAGGGGGGACGGGAGTCGAGCAGTACTTC
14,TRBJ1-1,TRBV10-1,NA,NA,CASSENRGITEAFF,TGCGCCAGCAGTGAGAATAGGGGGATCACTGAAGCTTTCTTT
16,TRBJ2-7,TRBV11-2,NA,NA,CASSYIHRSSFYEQYF,TGTGCCAGCAGCTATATTCACAGGTCCTCCTTTTACGAGCAGTACTTC
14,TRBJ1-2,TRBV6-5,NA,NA,CASSPAGTGYGYTF,TGTGCCAGCAGCCCAGCGGGGACTGGGTATGGCTACACCTTC
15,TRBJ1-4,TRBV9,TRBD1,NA,CASSKGQGAEEKLFF,TGTGCCAGCAGCAAAGGACAGGGTGCAGAGGAAAAACTGTTTTTT
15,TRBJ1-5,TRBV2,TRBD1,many,CASGTGAERNQPQHF,TGTGCCAGCGGGACAGGGGCCGAACGCAATCAGCCCCAGCATTTT
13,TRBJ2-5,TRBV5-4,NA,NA,CASSLDVSGTQYF,TGTGCCAGCAGCTTGGACGTAAGCGGGACCCAGTACTTC
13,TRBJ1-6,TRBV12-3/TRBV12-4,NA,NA,CASKEAYNSPLHF,TGTGCCAGCAAGGAGGCTTATAATTCACCCCTCCACTTT
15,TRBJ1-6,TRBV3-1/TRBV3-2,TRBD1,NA,CASSQGTGGLSPLHF,TGTGCCAGCAGCCAAGGGACAGGGGGCTTGTCACCCCTCCACTTT
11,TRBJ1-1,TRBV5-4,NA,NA,CASSLEQEAFF,TGTGCCAGCAGCTTGGAACAGGAAGCTTTCTTT
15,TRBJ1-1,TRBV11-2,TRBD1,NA,CASSAQGAVGAEAFF,TGTGCCAGCAGCGCGCAGGGGGCTGTTGGGGCTGAAGCTTTCTTT
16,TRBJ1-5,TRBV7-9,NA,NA,CASSLGADSLGEPQHF,TGTGCCAGCAGCTTAGGGGCGGACTCCCTGGGAGAGCCCCAGCATTTT
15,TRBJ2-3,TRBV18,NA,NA,CASSPFKGGTDTQYF,TGTGCCAGCTCACCATTCAAGGGGGGCACAGATACGCAGTATTTT
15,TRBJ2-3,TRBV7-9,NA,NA,CASSWVRTGADTQYF,TGTGCCAGCAGCTGGGTAAGAACAGGTGCAGATACGCAGTATTTT
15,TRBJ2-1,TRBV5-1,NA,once,CASSLDGGAYNEQFF,TGCGCCAGCAGCTTGGATGGCGGGGCCTACAATGAGCAGTTCTTC
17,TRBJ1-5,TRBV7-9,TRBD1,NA,CASSLVGTGFYNQPQHF,TGTGCCAGCAGCCTCGTTGGGACAGGCTTCTACAATCAGCCCCAGCATTTT
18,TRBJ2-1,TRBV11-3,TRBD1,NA,CASSLDGIVGQGRNEQFF,TGTGCCAGCAGCTTAGATGGGATCGTCGGACAGGGGAGGAATGAGCAGTTCTTC
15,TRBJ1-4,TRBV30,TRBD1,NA,CAWGAGTGSIEKLFF,TGTGCCTGGGGGGCTGGGACAGGGTCAATTGAAAAACTGTTTTTT
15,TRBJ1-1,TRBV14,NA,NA,CASSPAGALNTEAFF,TGTGCCAGCAGCCCAGCAGGGGCCCTGAACACTGAAGCTTTCTTT
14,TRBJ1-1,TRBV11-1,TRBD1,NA,CASGVQGVGAEAFF,TGTGCCAGCGGAGTACAGGGGGTAGGCGCTGAAGCTTTCTTT
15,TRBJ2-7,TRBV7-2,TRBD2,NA,CASGTSGRSSYEQYF,TGTGCCAGCGGGACTAGCGGGAGAAGTAGCTACGAGCAGTACTTC
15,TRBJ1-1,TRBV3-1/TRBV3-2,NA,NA,CASSQGAGMNTEAFF,TGTGCCAGCAGCCAAGGTGCCGGGATGAACACTGAAGCTTTCTTT
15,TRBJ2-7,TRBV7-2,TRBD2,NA,CASSSPSGGAWEQYF,TGTGCCAGCAGCTCCCCTAGCGGGGGGGCGTGGGAGCAGTACTTC
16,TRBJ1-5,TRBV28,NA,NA,CASSHRVHKSNQPQHF,TGTGCCAGCAGTCACAGGGTTCACAAATCTAATCAGCCCCAGCATTTT
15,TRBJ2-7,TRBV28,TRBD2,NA,CASSPPPSGTYEQYF,TGTGCCAGCAGCCCACCCCCTAGCGGCACCTACGAGCAGTACTTC
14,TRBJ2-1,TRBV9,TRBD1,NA,CASSEQGSYNEQFF,TGTGCCAGCAGCGAACAGGGGTCCTACAATGAGCAGTTCTTC
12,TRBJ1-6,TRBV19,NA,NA,CASNKQGSTLHF,TGTGCCAGTAACAAACAGGGTAGCACCCTCCACTTT
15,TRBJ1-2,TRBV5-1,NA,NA,CASSMSDSDSYGYTF,TGCGCCAGCAGCATGTCGGACAGTGATAGCTATGGCTACACCTTC
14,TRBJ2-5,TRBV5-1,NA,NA,CASSWDTSQETQYF,TGCGCCAGCAGCTGGGACACCTCCCAAGAGACCCAGTACTTC
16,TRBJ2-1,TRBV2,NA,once,CASSEWGARNHNEQFF,TGTGCCAGCAGTGAATGGGGAGCTAGAAACCACAATGAGCAGTTCTTC
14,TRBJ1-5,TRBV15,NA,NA,CATSRQGSHQPQHF,TGTGCCACCAGCAGACAGGGCTCCCATCAGCCCCAGCATTTT
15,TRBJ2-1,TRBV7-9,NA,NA,CASSLLQGSYNEQFF,TGTGCCAGCAGCTTATTACAGGGAAGTTACAATGAGCAGTTCTTC
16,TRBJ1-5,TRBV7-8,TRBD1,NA,CASSLPRTGGDSAQHF,TGTGCCAGCAGCTTACCCAGGACAGGAGGGGACAGCGCCCAGCATTTT
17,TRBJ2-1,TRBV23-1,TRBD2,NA,CASSHREGPPLNNEQFF,TGCGCCAGCAGTCATCGGGAGGGTCCCCCGCTAAACAATGAGCAGTTCTTC
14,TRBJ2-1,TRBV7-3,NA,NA,CASSVAATSHEQFF,TGTGCCAGCAGCGTCGCTGCCACTAGCCATGAGCAGTTCTTC